This T cell receptor beta chain was identified in a study of T cells in Graves' hyperthyroidism and ophthalmopathy. Overall study: Any treatment followed the collection of peripheral blood at initial diagnosis. Study-level results: Among clonotypes expanded in thyroid above 0.001, most were also found in blood.

Amplification of TCR beta CDR3 regions used RNA as the template. First-round RT-PCR targeting the TCR CDR3 was performed with the HTBI primer set. TCRdb reprocessed the multiplex PCR reads with MiXCR, giving one entry per CDR3 protein. The sample shows 300,000 to 450,000 distinct CDR3 sequences, around 18% of them seen only once. This clonotype was observed many times. The antigen remains undetermined. The CDR3 runs 17 residues. The ends lost 1 base at V and 6 bases at J; junction bases unmatched: 10. Germline V lookup: CDR1 LGHDT, CDR2 YNNKEL (reference sequence). The source is a man aged 18 to 29 with Graves' ophthalmopathy. V usage is TRBV3-1 and J usage is TRBJ2-2; 8 nucleotides agree with TRBD1. Sequencing input: blood. In nucleotides, the CDR3 is TGTGCCAGCAGCCAAGTTTCCGGACAGGGTGGCGCCGGGGAGCTGTTTTTT. This sequence encodes CASSQVSGQGGAGELFF.